Listed below are T cell receptor beta chains from one sample, sequenced in a study of blood T cells in healthy people across ages. TCRdb analysed the 5' RACE reads with MiXCR anew, one entry per CDR3 protein. The sample has roughly 700,000 distinct CDR3 sequences; 49% are singletons. The sample was blood. These receptors were taken from a woman aged 55-70 years in good health. Both conserved end residues are trimmed from each CDR3.

j_call v_call cdr3_aa
TRBJ2-3 TRBV9 ASSTRDLRTQY
TRBJ2-3 TRBV11-3 ASSLEGAGGSDTQY
TRBJ2-3 TRBV20-1 SAIKRQVSTDTQY
TRBJ2-6 TRBV18 ASSAGTPSPGANVLT
TRBJ2-1 TRBV6-2/TRBV6-3 ASSYLHEQF
TRBJ2-1 TRBV4-3 ASSQDGGLAGQLQF
TRBJ2-3 TRBV7-6 ASSLPRNFLGGTDTQY
TRBJ1-4 TRBV7-9 ASSPRSIGQGEKLF
TRBJ2-5 TRBV9 ASGTAPQETQY
TRBJ1-1 TRBV18 ASSPRDRENTEAF
TRBJ2-7 TRBV4-3 ASSHRQGYEQY
TRBJ1-1 TRBV6-2/TRBV6-3 ASSTQGRGNTEAF
TRBJ2-7 TRBV12-3/TRBV12-4 ASSFFAGGVDEQY
TRBJ2-4 TRBV28 ASSPRTLAKNIQY
TRBJ2-2 TRBV9 ASSAIAGTGTGELF
TRBJ2-7 TRBV29-1 SVVEGGYEQY
TRBJ2-3 TRBV28 ASSPPAARTDTQY
TRBJ2-2 TRBV4-2 ASSQDKVSGELF
TRBJ2-5 TRBV6-2/TRBV6-3 ASSNNRETQY
TRBJ2-2 TRBV6-2/TRBV6-3 ASSYSQGRELF
TRBJ1-2 TRBV7-2 ASSPTWGYT
TRBJ2-7 TRBV7-3 ASSVSQGGEQY
TRBJ2-7 TRBV4-3 ASSQQSSGAPYEQY
TRBJ2-3 TRBV7-9 ASSRRTSGSNTDTQY
TRBJ2-3 TRBV20-1 SARDQRVLSTDTQY
TRBJ2-4 TRBV9 ASSRTSGRGDPNIQY
TRBJ1-1 TRBV6-1 ASRAGALNTEAF
TRBJ1-1 TRBV10-3 AISEQGNTEAF
TRBJ2-7 TRBV6-5 ASSYSSGGAYEQY
TRBJ2-6 TRBV25-1 ASSEGRSGANVLT
TRBJ2-1 TRBV7-2 ASSLAVNKGTSGIRYKEQF
TRBJ1-1 TRBV29-1 SAAILMNTEAF
TRBJ2-7 TRBV7-2 ASSLDPGLGLREQY
TRBJ2-7 TRBV7-2 ASSLVGRETSEQY
TRBJ2-1 TRBV9 ASSEGGPGAIYEQF
TRBJ2-1 TRBV29-1 SVVDRGTPLNNEQF
TRBJ2-1 TRBV4-1 ASSQGVSGRQKQF
TRBJ2-7 TRBV29-1 TRRDTYEQY
TRBJ1-2 TRBV2 ASSGDSAYGYT
TRBJ1-4 TRBV7-3 ASSLTGGQGTNEKLF
TRBJ2-2 TRBV9 ASTRAGSIANTGELF
NA TRBV6-6 ASSYEGIQTQY
TRBJ2-1 TRBV2 ASGGLAGALGYNGQF
TRBJ2-3 TRBV7-2 ASSVSGTSVSTDTQY
TRBJ2-2 TRBV20-1 SAYHRPNTGELF
TRBJ2-4 TRBV7-9 ASSLGQTGKNIQY
TRBJ2-5 TRBV11-2 ASRYSPGQETQY
TRBJ1-6 TRBV7-9 ASSPDRSSYNSPLH
TRBJ2-2 TRBV6-6 ASSMGQFAGELF
TRBJ2-5 TRBV5-1 ASRLAGHPQETQY
TRBJ2-5 TRBV7-9 ASSAGTLGETQY
TRBJ2-5 TRBV7-2 ASSPRAWNEQY
TRBJ1-1 TRBV7-9 ASSPGPENTEAF
TRBJ2-1 TRBV20-1 SARSGTEFTRNEQF